The 18 T cell receptor beta chains reported below all come from one sample, sequenced in a study of CD8 T cells in ankylosing spondylitis. MiXCR, applied by TCRdb to the 5' RACE reads, yields one record per CDR3 protein. Here the sample spans more than 650,000 distinct CDR3 sequences, 12% being singletons. Whole-study results and caveats: A TCR beta motif of eight or nine highly homologous variants seemed to mark ankylosing spondylitis blood.

No antigen has been assigned to these receptors. The sequenced sample consisted of blood, either unsorted or a sorted T cell fraction (not recorded which). The receptor set was obtained from a male donor with ankylosing spondylitis.

This clonotype is a singleton in its sample. The chain couples TRBV27 to TRBJ2-1; tentatively, D is TRBD1 or TRBD2 (6 bases each). The germline CDR1 and CDR2 sequences are MNHEY and SMNVEV (reference sequence). CDR3 length: 15 residues. Trimming left V 5 bases short and J 7 bases short, with 18 bases between. The CDR3 DNA reads TGTGCCAGCAGTCCTTGGGGGGCCGACTCTAATGAGCAGTTCTTC. Encoded protein: CASSPWGADSNEQFF.

The J gene is TRBJ2-7, the V gene TRBV6-1, with 8 bases that match TRBD1. The junction had 7 bases not matched to a gene; V was cut back by 5 bases and J by 4 bases. Germline assignment: CDR1 MNHNS and CDR2 SASEGT. The CDR3 extends over 14 amino acids. The CDR3 DNA reads TGTGCCAGCAGTCCGGGACAGGTAGGGTACGAGCAGTACTTC. Its translation is CASSPGQVGYEQYF.

A remark on this clonotype: This could be a read error, since a much larger clone is one nucleotide away. V gene TRBV20-1 combines with J gene TRBJ2-1; D not certain. The CDR3 length is 17 residues. Germline-derived CDR1 and CDR2 are DFQATT and SNEGSKA (reference sequence). In DNA form, the CDR3 reads TGCTGTGCTAGATGGGATTTCGATTGGAAGTCCTACAATGAGCAGTTCTTC. Translated, it gives CCARWDFDWKSYNEQFF.

The rearrangement links TRBV27 to TRBJ2-5; D not certain. CDR1 MNHEY and CDR2 SMNVEV come from the germline V gene (reference sequence). The CDR3 is made up of 18 amino acids. The V end lost 4 bases, the J end lost 0 bases, and 21 bases lay between the germline ends. Here the CDR3 DNA reads TGTGCCAGCAGTTCCTCGAAGGCGTTGGGCCCGTACCAAGAGACCCAGTACTTC. This translates into CASSSSKALGPYQETQYF.

This clonotype was observed a few times. This chain joins TRBV6-2 or TRBV6-3 and TRBJ1-1; D is uncertain. CDR3 length: 15 amino acids. V dropped 1 base and J dropped 0 bases, with 9 bases sitting between them. CDR1 and CDR2 from the germline V gene are MNHEY and SVGEGT. In DNA, the CDR3 is TGTGCCAGCAGTTACTTCAGATTAATGAACACTGAAGCTTTCTTT. It specifies CASSYFRLMNTEAFF.

The rearrangement joins TRBV11-2 to TRBJ2-7, with TRBD2 matching over 8 bases. Germline assignment: CDR1 SGHAT and CDR2 FQNNGV. The CDR3 has 17 amino acids. J was trimmed by 0 bases and V by 5 bases; bases with no gene match: 12. The CDR3 DNA follows: TGTGCCAGCAGCCCGTTCGGTAGCGGGAATTTCTCCTACGAGCAGTACTTC. Encoded protein: CASSPFGSGNFSYEQYF.

The chain is built from TRBV10-1 and TRBJ2-3; D possibly corresponds to TRBD2 (6 bases). Germline CDR1 WNHNN, CDR2 SYGVQD (reference sequence). The germline V and J ends were trimmed by 8 bases and 0 bases, with 12 bases remaining between them. This CDR3 is 14 amino acids long. This chain's CDR3 is CASAGTLSTDTQYF. Here the CDR3 DNA reads TGCGCCAGCGCCGGGACTCTGAGCACAGATACGCAGTATTTT.

This clonotype was recorded a few times. This CDR3 reads CASSLPGFDSDYGYTF. CDR3 in DNA: TGTGCCAGCAGCTTGCCAGGGTTCGATAGTGACTATGGCTACACCTTC. The chain links TRBV5-5 to TRBJ1-2; the D gene is possibly TRBD1 (5 bases). The CDR3 is made up of 16 amino acids. V shed 1 base and J shed 3 bases, with 16 bases lying between them. In germline, CDR1 is SGHKS, CDR2 YYEKEE (reference sequence).

CDR3 amino acids: CASSLAGTDYF. The CDR3 DNA follows: TGTGCCAGCAGCTTGGCCGGGACTGACTACTTC. V gene TRBV5-6 combines with J gene TRBJ2-7, with D possibly matching TRBD2 (6 bases). Trimming removed 0 bases from V and 13 bases from J, with 11 bases in between. This CDR3 is 11 amino acids long. CDR1 and CDR2 from the germline V gene are SGHDT and YYEEEE.

This clonotype occurred a few times. The gene calls are TRBV27 and TRBJ1-5; TRBD1 agrees at 7 bases. The CDR3 contains 15 residues. Germline V CDR1 and CDR2: MNHEY, SMNVEV (reference sequence). Trimming took 2 bases from V and 7 from J; bases not matched to a gene: 8. The CDR3 bases are TGTGCCAGCAGTTTAGTGACAGGGAGCGGGCAGCCCCAGCATTTT. Protein: CASSLVTGSGQPQHF.

Ten or more counts support this clonotype. The chain links TRBV7-2 to TRBJ2-7; D unclear. The germline V gene has CDR1 SGHTA and CDR2 FQGNSA. V was shortened by 2 bases and J by 0 bases, with 8 bases between the two germline ends. This CDR3 has 14 amino acids. CDR3 in amino acids: CASSLRVSSYEQYF. CDR3 bases: TGTGCCAGCAGCTTAAGGGTGAGCTCCTACGAGCAGTACTTC.

The chain has TRBV4-3 and TRBJ2-7; 9 bases line up with TRBD2. V lost 4 bases, J lost 3 bases, and 7 bases stayed unmatched. The CDR3 has 15 amino acids. CDR1 is LGHNA and CDR2 is YSLEER in the germline V gene. The CDR3 nucleotides read TGCGCCAGCAGCCGAACGGCTAGCGGGGACTACGAGCAGTACTTC. It translates to CASSRTASGDYEQYF.

This clonotype has at least ten counts. The rearrangement joins TRBV12-3 or TRBV12-4 to TRBJ1-1; 8 nucleotides match TRBD1. This CDR3 is built from 14 residues. Unmatched junction bases numbered 10, after V lost 6 bases and J lost 7 bases. In nucleotides, the CDR3 is TGTGCCAGCAGCCCCCGGACAGGGTACAGTGAAGCTTTCTTT. It is translated as CASSPRTGYSEAFF.

The V and J genes are TRBV10-2 and TRBJ2-3; 11 bases are a match to TRBD2. The CDR3 extends over 16 amino acids. Looked up from germline, CDR1 is WSHSY and CDR2 is SAAADI. V lost 4 bases, J lost 0 bases, and 3 bases stayed unmatched. CDR3 DNA: TGCGCCAGCAGTGCCGGGACTAGCGGAAGCACAGATACGCAGTATTTT. This encodes CASSAGTSGSTDTQYF.

This clonotype was seen a few times. J is TRBJ2-3 and V is TRBV20-1, with TRBD2 identical over 9 bases. This CDR3 spans 18 amino acids. Germline assignment: CDR1 DFQATT and CDR2 SNEGSKA (reference sequence). Unmatched junction bases numbered 15, after V lost 5 bases and J lost 0 bases. CDR3 sequence reads: CSAGGIGASGASTDTQYF. The CDR3 DNA follows: TGCAGTGCTGGGGGTATCGGGGCTAGCGGGGCCAGCACAGATACGCAGTATTTT.

The rearrangement uses TRBV5-1 and TRBJ2-3; D might be TRBD1 (5 bases). CDR3 length equals 14 residues. Germline lookup yields CDR1 SGHRS and CDR2 YFSETQ. V was shortened by 5 bases and J by 1 base, with 11 bases between the two germline ends. The CDR3 sequence: CASSIGAGTDTQYF. In nucleotides, the CDR3 is TGCGCCAGCAGTATAGGGGCTGGCACAGATACGCAGTATTTT.

The V call is TRBV7-2, the J call TRBJ1-4, with D uncertain. Germline V gene sequence: CDR1 SGHTA, CDR2 FQGNSA. This CDR3 is built from 13 residues. Trimming cost V 1 base and J 6 bases, with 6 bases left between them. CDR3 nucleotides: TGTGCCAGCAGCTTAGGGGCAGATGAAAAACTGTTTTTT. Its protein product is CASSLGADEKLFF. Based on the CDR3 plus reference TRBV7-2 and TRBJ1-4, the full variable domain is GAGVSQSPSNKVTEKGKDVELRCDPISGHTALYWYRQSLGQGLEFLIYFQGNSAPDKSGLPSDRFSAERTGGSVSTLTIQRTQQEDSAVYLCASSLGADEKLFFGSGTQLSVL.

This clonotype was seen repeatedly, ten times or more. The chain has TRBV7-6 and TRBJ2-2; D tentatively fits TRBD1 or TRBD2 (5 bases each). Germline CDR1 SGHVS, CDR2 FNYEAQ. The CDR3 has 16 amino acids. V was cut by 1 base and J by 2 bases, with 11 bases left in between. The CDR3 protein is CASSLVAGANTGELFF. CDR3 DNA: TGTGCCAGCAGCTTAGTGGCCGGGGCCAACACCGGGGAGCTGTTTTTT.